This paragraph covers one T cell receptor (beta chain) sequence. This sample is part of a study of T cell responses to AZD1222 COVID-19 vaccine. Data came from immunoSEQ multiplex PCR; TCRdb stores just in-frame clones and leaves some out. Here the sample spans 77,000 or so clones, 91% being singletons. Per germline, CDR1 MDHEN and CDR2 SYDVKM. V shed 3 bases and J 1 base; nucleotides not matched to a gene: 16. This CDR3 has 21 residues. This receptor was identified in an adult who received the AZD1222 COVID-19 vaccine. The V call is TRBV28, the J call TRBJ1-5; 12 bases map to TRBD1. This material consisted of peripheral blood, taken 28 days after the second AZD1222 dose. Written as DNA, the CDR3 is TGTGCCAGCAGTTTGGTAATAGGGGGGACAGGGGGCCCGAGGAGCAATCAGCCCCAGCATTTT. It is translated as CASSLVIGGTGGPRSNQPQHF.